The T cell receptor beta chain under discussion was sequenced for a study of blood T cells in healthy people across ages. The second PCR ran about 6 to 12 cycles with a sample-barcoded 5' primer and J-beta primers. TCRdb called the 5' RACE reads again in MiXCR, with one record for every CDR3 protein. The sample holds about 1.4 million distinct CDR3 sequences, approximately 60% seen once. Deletions cut 6 bases from V and 2 bases from J, with 7 bases between. The CDR3 covers 12 residues. Germline CDR1 reads ENHRY; CDR2 reads SYGVKD. Study-wide results and limits: Among T cells, TCR beta diversity per million cells dropped roughly linearly as age rose. Researchers report that TCR beta diversity correlated strongly with naive T cell percentage.

About this clonotype itself: Its antigen is unknown.

This receptor was taken from a man in his late teens or twenties in good health. The rearrangement joins TRBV10-3 to TRBJ2-5; no reliable D call. The sequencing input was blood. The CDR3 nucleotides are TGTGCCATCAGGGTGGGACAAGAGACCCAGTACTTC. Translating gives CAIRVGQETQYF.